The source of this T cell receptor beta chain is a study of T cell changes during pregnancy in multiple sclerosis. Only in-frame clones appear in the TCRdb table, and some are missing; sequencing was by immunoSEQ multiplex PCR. The sample has about 100,000 clones, 94% seen once. V dropped 0 bases and J dropped 3; count of bases not matched to a gene: 10. This CDR3 is built from 17 residues. The germline V gene encodes CDR1 SGDLS and CDR2 YYNGEE. The sequence derives from a female donor with multiple sclerosis, enrolled in a pregnancy study. The sequenced sample was peripheral blood, obtained before pregnancy. The chain is built from TRBV9 and TRBJ2-5, with TRBD2 identical over 8 bases. CDR3: CASSVDPSGLVEETQYF. In DNA, the CDR3 is TGTGCCAGCAGCGTAGATCCCTCGGGACTAGTGGAAGAGACCCAGTACTTC.